The clone carrying this T cell receptor (beta chain) showed up just once. The antigen is undetermined. The CDR3 sequence is 19 residues long. The germline V gene encodes CDR1 SGHTA and CDR2 FQGTGA. The J segment lost 0 bases and the V segment lost 4 bases, leaving 15 bases of the junction unmatched. The data stem from a study of graft-versus-host responses after intestinal transplantation. Study-level information: Among the recipients, all got anti-thymocyte globulin induction and then tacrolimus and steroids for roughly three years.

Clones were sequenced by immunoSEQ multiplex PCR, and TCRdb holds only the in-frame ones, with some missing. The top ten hold approximately 0.88% of the sample, which has 98,000 or so clones, 87% seen once. Findings of the study overall: Detected in recipient marrow were GvH clones, some of which were first observed in ileum or blood.

The TCR originated in a human donor who received an intestinal transplant. The sample here was unstimulated CD4+ T cells sorted from spleen or lymph node cells, taken before intestinal transplant. The gene calls are TRBV7-3 and TRBJ1-1; 9 nucleotides match TRBD1. The CDR3 DNA reads TGTGCCAGCAGCTACCGGGACAGGGCCCCGGAGCGGGTGAACACTGAAGCTTTCTTT. Residues: CASSYRDRAPERVNTEAFF.